This TCR beta chain was recorded in a study of shared clonotypes between healthy human individuals. Across the whole study: Samples came from a couple of female and a few male donors aged 18 to 49. General study results and limits: A handful of donors shared 4.5% to 6.5% of their naive CD4 clonotypes.

Investigators spread the genomic DNA of each subset evenly over several immunoSEQ plates. Data came from immunoSEQ multiplex PCR; TCRdb stores just in-frame clones and leaves some out. This table holds roughly 2 million clones, roughly 96% found once. Trimming at V came to 9 bases and at J to 7 bases, leaving 8 bases not matched to a gene. The CDR3 sequence is 13 residues long. Germline loops: CDR1 MGHDK, CDR2 SYGVNS. Regarding this clone: Antigen: not known.

Subsets obtained from CD4+ cells comprised CD45RA+ naive and CD45RA-negative memory cells. V is TRBV25-1 and J is TRBJ1-4; 7 bases fit TRBD1. This TCR came from a man between 18 and 35 years old in good health. The sequencing sample was made of naive CD4+ T cells sorted from blood. Subset here: CD45RA+ positively selected. The CDR3, as DNA: TGTGCCAGGAGGCAGGGGGGGAGTGAAAAACTGTTTTTT. Translation: CARRQGGSEKLFF.